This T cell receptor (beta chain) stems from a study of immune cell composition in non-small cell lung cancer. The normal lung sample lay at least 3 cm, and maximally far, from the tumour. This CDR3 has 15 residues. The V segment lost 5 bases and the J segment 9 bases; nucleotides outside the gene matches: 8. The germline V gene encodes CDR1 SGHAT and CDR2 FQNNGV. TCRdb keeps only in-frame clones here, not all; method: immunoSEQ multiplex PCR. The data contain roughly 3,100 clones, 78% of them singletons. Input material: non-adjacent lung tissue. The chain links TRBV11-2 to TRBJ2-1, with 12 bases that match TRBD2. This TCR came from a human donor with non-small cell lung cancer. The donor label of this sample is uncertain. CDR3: CASSTGTSGLGEQFF. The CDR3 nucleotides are TGTGCCAGCAGCACCGGGACTAGCGGGTTGGGTGAGCAGTTCTTC.